Sequencing of this T cell receptor (beta chain) was carried out in a study of T cell responses to AZD1222 COVID-19 vaccine (dated by TCRdb to the early 2020s). About the study as a whole: AZD1222 recipients with second doses at about 4 weeks or about 12 weeks were pooled, because spike-specific TCR depth and breadth did not differ between schedules. Trial participants were enrolled by age into 18-55, 56-69 and 70-plus year subgroups, with roughly 160, 29 and 62 TCR-sequenced participants respectively. A total of 230 or so trial participants underwent TCR sequencing, of whom roughly 210 received two doses of AZD1222 and around 25 received two doses of the MenACWY control vaccine. The study at large found these results: Nearly half of unique spike-specific TCRs reportedly recognized epitopes outside regions mutated in the B.1.351 and B.1.1.7 variants. Spike-specific TCR breadth and depth rose significantly after two AZD1222 doses compared with day 0 and with MenACWY recipients. CD4 TCRs associated with the vaccine covered the entire spike protein, and the dominant responses were in regions 160-218 and 743-854. Because no samples from the day 14 peak response were available, repertoires could be characterized only after the peak T cell response. Conclusions about previously exposed vaccinees are limited because only five or six AZD1222 recipients were SARS-CoV-2 seropositive at baseline. Most participants were white British and females outnumbered males, and the authors suggested that clonal diversity may have been underestimated. In the small 56-69-year group, the increase in depth fell short of significance, most likely because of low power.

Read against the paper, the sample's time point label means: baseline before first vaccination. Vaccinee samples came from UK trials COV001 and COV002, including a single-blind randomized controlled phase 2/3 trial of AZD1222 (ChAdOx1 nCoV-19) in healthy adults. For TCRbeta chain sequencing, PBMC samples from trial participants were taken at day 0 and at day 28 after the second dose. Concerning this clone itself: Its antigen is unknown. No base quality values were provided; no much bigger clone lies one nucleotide off.

The CDR3 regions of human TCRbeta chains were analyzed by immunosequencing. Regarding the original processing steps: Repertoire TCRs were matched against a reference library of SARS-CoV-2-specific TCRs generated with the MIRA antigen-specificity platform. Breadth meant the fraction of unique TCRs that were SARS-CoV-2-associated, whereas depth meant the fraction of total T cells that were SARS-CoV-2-associated. Using the MIRA data, each spike-specific TCR was mapped to the spike region that the TCR reacts to and placed in a CD4 or CD8 class. Log10-transformed breadth and depth values were compared by one-way ANOVA with Sidak's multiple comparisons tests. TCRdb took over this immuneACCESS table, retaining in-frame rearrangements with V and J assigned. Such tables are incomplete; in checked studies, under half of the missing clones stem from an unresolved V gene, and the remainder is unexplained. Clone size and the V and J calls come from that table; the DNA yielded D and trimming. For this sample there are more than 110,000 clones; 80% to 95% appear just once. The leading ten clones occupy around 2.7% of the sample.

CDR1 and CDR2, looked up from the germline V gene (reference sequence), are LGHDT and YNNKEL. V is clipped by 0 bases and J by 6 bases, and the sequence between their germline boundaries is 14 bases long. The CDR3 measures 16 amino acids from cysteine to phenylalanine. Here the CDR3 DNA is all that survives: 48 bases in frame from base 1. Recombination connected TRBV3-1 (or the pseudogene TRBV3-2) to TRBJ1-4; the D gene lacks a confident call. The sequenced sample was peripheral blood, obtained on day 0 of AZD1222 vaccination. The TCR was taken from an adult in good health. CDR3 reads: CASSQDLSGWDEKLFF. The nucleotide sequence reads as follows: TGTGCCAGCAGCCAAGATCTTTCGGGGTGGGATGAAAAACTGTTTTTT.